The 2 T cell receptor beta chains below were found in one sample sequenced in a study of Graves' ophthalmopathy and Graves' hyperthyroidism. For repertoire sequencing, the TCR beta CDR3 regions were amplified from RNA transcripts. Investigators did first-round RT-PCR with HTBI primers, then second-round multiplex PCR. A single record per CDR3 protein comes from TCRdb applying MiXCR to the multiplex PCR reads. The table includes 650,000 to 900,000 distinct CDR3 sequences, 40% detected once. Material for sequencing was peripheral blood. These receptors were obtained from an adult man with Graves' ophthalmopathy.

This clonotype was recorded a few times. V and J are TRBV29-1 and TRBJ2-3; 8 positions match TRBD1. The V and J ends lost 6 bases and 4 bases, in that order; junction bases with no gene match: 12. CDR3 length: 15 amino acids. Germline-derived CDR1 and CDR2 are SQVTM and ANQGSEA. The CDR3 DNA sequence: TGCAGCGTGACAGGGGACCTGAAGGGGTCAGATACGCAGTATTTT. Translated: CSVTGDLKGSDTQYF.

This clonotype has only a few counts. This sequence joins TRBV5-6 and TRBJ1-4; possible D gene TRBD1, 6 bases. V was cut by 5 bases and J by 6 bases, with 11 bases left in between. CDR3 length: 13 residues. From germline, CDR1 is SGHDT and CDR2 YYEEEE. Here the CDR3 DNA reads TGTGCCAGCAGTCAGGGGTTGGATGAAAAACTGTTTTTT. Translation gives CASSQGLDEKLFF.